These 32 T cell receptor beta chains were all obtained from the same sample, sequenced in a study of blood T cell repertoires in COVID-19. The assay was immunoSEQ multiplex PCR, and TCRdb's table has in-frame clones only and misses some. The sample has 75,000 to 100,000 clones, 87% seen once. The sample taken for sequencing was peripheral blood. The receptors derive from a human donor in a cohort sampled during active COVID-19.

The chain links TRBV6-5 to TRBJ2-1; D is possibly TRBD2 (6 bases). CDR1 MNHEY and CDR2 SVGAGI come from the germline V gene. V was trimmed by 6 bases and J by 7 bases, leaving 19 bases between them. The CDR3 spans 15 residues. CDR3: CASSQIPSGGNEQFF. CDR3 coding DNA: TGTGCCAGCAGCCAAATACCTTCAGGAGGGAATGAGCAGTTCTTC.

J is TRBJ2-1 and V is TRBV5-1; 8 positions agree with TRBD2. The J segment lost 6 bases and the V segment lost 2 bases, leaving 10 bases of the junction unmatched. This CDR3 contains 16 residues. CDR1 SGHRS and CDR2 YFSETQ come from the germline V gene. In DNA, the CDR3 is TGCGCCAGCAGCTTTCCAAAAGCGGGAGAGGCCAATGAGCAGTTCTTC. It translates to CASSFPKAGEANEQFF.

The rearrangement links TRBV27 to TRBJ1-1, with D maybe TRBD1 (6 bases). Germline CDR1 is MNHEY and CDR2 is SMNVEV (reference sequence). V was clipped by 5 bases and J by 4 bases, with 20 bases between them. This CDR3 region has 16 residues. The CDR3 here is CASSPRDIKGITEAFF. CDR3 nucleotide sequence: TGTGCCAGCAGTCCCCGGGACATCAAAGGGATCACTGAAGCTTTCTTT.

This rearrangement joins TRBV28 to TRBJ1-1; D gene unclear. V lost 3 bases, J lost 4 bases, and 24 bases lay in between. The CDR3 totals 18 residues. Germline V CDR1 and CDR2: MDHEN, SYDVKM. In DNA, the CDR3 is TGTGCCAGCAGTTTTCTAGAGGGTTCAAATTTTAAAGCCACTGAAGCTTTCTTT. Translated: CASSFLEGSNFKATEAFF.

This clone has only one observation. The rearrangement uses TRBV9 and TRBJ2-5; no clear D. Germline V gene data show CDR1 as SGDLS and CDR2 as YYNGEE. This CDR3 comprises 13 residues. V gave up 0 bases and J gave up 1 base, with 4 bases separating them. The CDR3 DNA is TGTGCCAGCAGCGTAGGGGCCCAAGAGACCCAGTACTTC. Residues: CASSVGAQETQYF.

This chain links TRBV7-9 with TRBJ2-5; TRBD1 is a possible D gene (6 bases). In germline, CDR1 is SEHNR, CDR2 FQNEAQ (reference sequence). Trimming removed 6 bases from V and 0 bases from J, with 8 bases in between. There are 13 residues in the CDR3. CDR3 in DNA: TGTGCCAGCAGAGCAGGGGACCAAGAGACCCAGTACTTC. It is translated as CASRAGDQETQYF. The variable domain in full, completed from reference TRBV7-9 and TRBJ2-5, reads DTGVSQNPRHKITKRGQNVTFRCDPISEHNRLYWYRQTLGQGPEFLTYFQNEAQLEKSRLLSDRFSAERPKGSFSTLEIQRTEQGDSAMYLCASRAGDQETQYFGPGTRLLVL.

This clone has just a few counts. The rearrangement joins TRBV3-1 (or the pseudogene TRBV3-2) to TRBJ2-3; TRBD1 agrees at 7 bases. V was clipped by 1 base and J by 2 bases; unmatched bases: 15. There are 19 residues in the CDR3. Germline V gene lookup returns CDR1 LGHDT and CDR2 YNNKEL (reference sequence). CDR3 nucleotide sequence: TGTGCCAGCAGCCAAGTAGGGACAGCGCCCGTTTATAACACAGATACGCAGTATTTT. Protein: CASSQVGTAPVYNTDTQYF.

The CDR3 DNA follows: TGCGCCAGCACAACCAGCGGGAGGACAGAGACCCAGTACTTC. This codes for CASTTSGRTETQYF. This chain uses TRBV5-1 with TRBJ2-5; TRBD2 agrees at 9 bases. Germline V CDR1 and CDR2: SGHRS, YFSETQ. With 6 bases clipped from V and 4 bases from J, the junction kept 7 bases outside the gene matches. This CDR3 spans 14 amino acids.

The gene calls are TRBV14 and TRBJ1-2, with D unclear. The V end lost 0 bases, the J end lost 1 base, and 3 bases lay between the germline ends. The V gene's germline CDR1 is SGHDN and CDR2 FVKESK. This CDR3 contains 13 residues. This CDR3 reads CASSQDINYGYTF. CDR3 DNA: TGTGCCAGCAGCCAAGACATTAACTATGGCTACACCTTC.

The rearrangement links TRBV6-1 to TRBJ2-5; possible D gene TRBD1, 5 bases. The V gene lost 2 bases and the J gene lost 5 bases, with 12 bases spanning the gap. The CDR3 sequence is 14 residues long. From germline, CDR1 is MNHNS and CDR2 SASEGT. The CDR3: CASSESAGPETQYF. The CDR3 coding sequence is TGTGCCAGCAGTGAATCGGCAGGGCCGGAGACCCAGTACTTC.

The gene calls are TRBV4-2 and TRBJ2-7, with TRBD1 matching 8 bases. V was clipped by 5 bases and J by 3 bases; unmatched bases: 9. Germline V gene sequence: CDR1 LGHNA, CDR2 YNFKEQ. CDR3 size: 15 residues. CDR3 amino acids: CASSEDRVPGYEQYF. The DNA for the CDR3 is TGTGCCAGCAGCGAGGACAGGGTTCCGGGCTACGAGCAGTACTTC.

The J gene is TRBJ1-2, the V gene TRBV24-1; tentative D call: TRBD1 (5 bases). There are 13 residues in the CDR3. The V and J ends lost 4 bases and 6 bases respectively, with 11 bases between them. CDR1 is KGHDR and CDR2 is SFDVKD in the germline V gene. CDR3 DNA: TGTGCCACCAGTGACCGGCAGGGTGATGGCTACACCTTC. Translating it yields CATSDRQGDGYTF.

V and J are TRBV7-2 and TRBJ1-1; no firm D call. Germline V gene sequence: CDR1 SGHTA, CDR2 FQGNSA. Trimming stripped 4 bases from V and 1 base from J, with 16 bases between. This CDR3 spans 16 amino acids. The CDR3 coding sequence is TGTGCCAGCAGCTCCCCACGGACTGTCTGGAACACTGAAGCTTTCTTT. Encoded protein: CASSSPRTVWNTEAFF.

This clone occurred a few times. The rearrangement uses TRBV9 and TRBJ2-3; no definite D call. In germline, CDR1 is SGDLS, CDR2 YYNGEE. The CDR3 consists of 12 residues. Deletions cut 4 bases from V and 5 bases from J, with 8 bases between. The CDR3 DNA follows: TGTGCCAGCAGCTTCCCCCGAGATACGCAGTATTTT. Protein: CASSFPRDTQYF.

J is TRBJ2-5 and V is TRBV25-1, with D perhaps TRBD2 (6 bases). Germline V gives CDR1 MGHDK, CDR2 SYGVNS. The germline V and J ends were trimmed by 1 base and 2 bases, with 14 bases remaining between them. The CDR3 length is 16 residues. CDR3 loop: CASSEWIGGGQETQYF. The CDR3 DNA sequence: TGTGCCAGCAGTGAATGGATAGGTGGGGGGCAAGAGACCCAGTACTTC.

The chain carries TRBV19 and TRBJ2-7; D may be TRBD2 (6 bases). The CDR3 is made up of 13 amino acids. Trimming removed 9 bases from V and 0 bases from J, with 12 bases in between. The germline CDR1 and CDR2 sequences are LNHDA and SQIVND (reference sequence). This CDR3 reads CASRGLISYEQYF. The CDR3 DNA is TGTGCCAGCCGGGGACTTATCTCCTACGAGCAGTACTTC.

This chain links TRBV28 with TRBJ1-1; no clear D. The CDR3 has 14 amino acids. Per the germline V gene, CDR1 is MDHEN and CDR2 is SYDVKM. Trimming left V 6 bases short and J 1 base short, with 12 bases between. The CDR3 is CASSSPPGNTEAFF. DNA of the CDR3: TGTGCCAGCAGCTCCCCCCCCGGGAACACTGAAGCTTTCTTT.

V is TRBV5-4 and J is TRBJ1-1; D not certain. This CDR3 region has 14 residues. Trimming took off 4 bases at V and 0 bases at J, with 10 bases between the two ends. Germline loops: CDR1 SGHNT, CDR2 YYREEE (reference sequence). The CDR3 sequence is CASSPPNMNTEAFF. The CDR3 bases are TGTGCCAGCAGCCCCCCGAACATGAACACTGAAGCTTTCTTT.

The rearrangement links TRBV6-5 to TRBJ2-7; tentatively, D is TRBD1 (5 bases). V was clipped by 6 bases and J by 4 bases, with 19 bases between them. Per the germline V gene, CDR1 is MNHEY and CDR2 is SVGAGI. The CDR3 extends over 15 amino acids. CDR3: CASRFSGLRGYEQYF. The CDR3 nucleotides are TGTGCCAGCAGATTCTCAGGGTTACGCGGATACGAGCAGTACTTC.

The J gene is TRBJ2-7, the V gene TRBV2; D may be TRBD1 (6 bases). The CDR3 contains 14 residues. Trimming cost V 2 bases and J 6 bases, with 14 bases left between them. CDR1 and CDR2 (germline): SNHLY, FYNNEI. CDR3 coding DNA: TGTGCCAGCAGTGAATCGGAACAGGGCTTCGAGCAGTACTTC. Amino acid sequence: CASSESEQGFEQYF. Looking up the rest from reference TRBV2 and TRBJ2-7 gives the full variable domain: EPEVTQTPSHQVTQMGQEVILRCVPISNHLYFYWYRQILGQKVEFLVSFYNNEISEKSEIFDDQFSVERPDGSNFTLKIRSTKLEDSAMYFCASSESEQGFEQYFGPGTRLTVT.

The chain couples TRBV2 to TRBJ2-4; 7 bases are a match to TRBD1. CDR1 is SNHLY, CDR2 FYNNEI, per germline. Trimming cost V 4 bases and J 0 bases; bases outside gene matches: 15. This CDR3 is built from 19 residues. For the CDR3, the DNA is TGTGCCAGCAGTGTCAGAAGGGACAGTGATGTTCTAGCCAAAAACATTCAGTACTTC. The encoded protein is CASSVRRDSDVLAKNIQYF. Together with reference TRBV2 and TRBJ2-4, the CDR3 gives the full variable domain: EPEVTQTPSHQVTQMGQEVILRCVPISNHLYFYWYRQILGQKVEFLVSFYNNEISEKSEIFDDQFSVERPDGSNFTLKIRSTKLEDSAMYFCASSVRRDSDVLAKNIQYFGAGTRLSVL.

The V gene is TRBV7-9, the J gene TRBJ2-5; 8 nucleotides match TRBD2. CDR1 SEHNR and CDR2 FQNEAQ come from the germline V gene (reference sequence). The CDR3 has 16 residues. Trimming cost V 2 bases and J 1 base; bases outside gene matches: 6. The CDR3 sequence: CASSLIPGGIQETQYF. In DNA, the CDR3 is TGTGCCAGCAGCTTAATCCCGGGAGGGATCCAAGAGACCCAGTACTTC.

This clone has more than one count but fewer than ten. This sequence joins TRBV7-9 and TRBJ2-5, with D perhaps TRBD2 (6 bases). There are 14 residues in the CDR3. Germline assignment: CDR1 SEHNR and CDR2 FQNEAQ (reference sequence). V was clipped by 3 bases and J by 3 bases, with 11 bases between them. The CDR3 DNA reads TGTGCCAGCAGCTTCGGGGGAGTTAAAGAGACCCAGTACTTC. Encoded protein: CASSFGGVKETQYF.

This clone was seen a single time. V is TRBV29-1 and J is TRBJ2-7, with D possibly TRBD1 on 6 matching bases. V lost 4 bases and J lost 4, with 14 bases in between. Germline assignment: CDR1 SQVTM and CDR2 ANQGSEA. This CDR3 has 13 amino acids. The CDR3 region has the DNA TGCAGCGTTGCCGGGACAAACTATTACGAGCAGTACTTC. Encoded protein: CSVAGTNYYEQYF.

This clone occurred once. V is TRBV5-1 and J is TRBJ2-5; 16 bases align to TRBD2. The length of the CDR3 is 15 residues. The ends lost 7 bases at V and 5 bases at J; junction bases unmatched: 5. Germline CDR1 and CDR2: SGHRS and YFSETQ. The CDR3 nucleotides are TGCGCCAGCTCGGGACTAGCGGGAGGGCGGGAGACCCAGTACTTC. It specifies CASSGLAGGRETQYF. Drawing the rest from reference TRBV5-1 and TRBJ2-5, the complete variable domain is KAGVTQTPRYLIKTRGQQVTLSCSPISGHRSVSWYQQTPGQGLQFLFEYFSETQRNKGNFPGRFSGRQFSNSRSEMNVSTLELGDSALYLCASSGLAGGRETQYFGPGTRLLVL.

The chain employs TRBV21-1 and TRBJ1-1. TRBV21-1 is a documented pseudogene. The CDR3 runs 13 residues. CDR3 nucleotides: TGTGCCAGCAGCTTCTTGGGGGGGGCTGAAGCTTTCTTT. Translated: CASSFLGGAEAFF.

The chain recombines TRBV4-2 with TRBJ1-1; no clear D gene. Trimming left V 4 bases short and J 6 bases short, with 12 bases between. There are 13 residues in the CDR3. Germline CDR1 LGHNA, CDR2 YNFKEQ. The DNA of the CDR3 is TGTGCCAGCAGCCTCACCGGGGAGTCTGAAGCTTTCTTT. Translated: CASSLTGESEAFF.

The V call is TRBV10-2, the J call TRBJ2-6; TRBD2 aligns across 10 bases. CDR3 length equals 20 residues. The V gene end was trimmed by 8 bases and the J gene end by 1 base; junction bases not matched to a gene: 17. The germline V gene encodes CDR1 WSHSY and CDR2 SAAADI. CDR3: CASQAAGGPLVFSGANVLTF. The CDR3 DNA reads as TGCGCCAGCCAGGCAGCGGGAGGGCCTTTAGTATTTTCTGGGGCCAACGTCCTGACTTTC.

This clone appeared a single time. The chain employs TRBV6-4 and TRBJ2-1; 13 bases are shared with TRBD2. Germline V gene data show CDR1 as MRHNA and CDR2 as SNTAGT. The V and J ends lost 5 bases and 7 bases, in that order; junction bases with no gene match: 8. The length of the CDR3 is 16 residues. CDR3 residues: CASSPGLAGAANEQFF. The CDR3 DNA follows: TGTGCCAGCAGTCCAGGACTAGCGGGGGCTGCAAATGAGCAGTTCTTC.

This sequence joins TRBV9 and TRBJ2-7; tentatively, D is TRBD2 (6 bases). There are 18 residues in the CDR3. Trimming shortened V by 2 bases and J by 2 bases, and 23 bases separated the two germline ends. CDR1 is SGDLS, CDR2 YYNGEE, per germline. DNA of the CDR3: TGTGCCAGCAGCGTCTCCGTAACATCCGGGACTGACGCCTACGAGCAGTACTTC. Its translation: CASSVSVTSGTDAYEQYF. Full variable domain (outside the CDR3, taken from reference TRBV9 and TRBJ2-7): DSGVTQTPKHLITATGQRVTLRCSPRSGDLSVYWYQQSLDQGLQFLIQYYNGEERAKGNILERFSAQQFPDLHSELNLSSLELGDSALYFCASSVSVTSGTDAYEQYFGPGTRLTVT.

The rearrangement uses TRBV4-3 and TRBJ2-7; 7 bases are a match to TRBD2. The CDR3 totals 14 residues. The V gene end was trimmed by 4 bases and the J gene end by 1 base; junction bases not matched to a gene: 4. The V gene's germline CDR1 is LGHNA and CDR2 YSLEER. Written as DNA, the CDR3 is TGCGCCAGCAGCCTGGGGGGGGTATCCTACGAGCAGTACTTC. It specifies CASSLGGVSYEQYF.

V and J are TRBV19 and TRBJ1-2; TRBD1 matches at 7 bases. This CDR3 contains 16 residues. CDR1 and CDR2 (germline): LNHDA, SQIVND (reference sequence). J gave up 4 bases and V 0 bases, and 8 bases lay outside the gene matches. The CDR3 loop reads CASSIDGQGVGYGYTF. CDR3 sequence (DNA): TGTGCCAGTAGTATAGATGGCCAGGGGGTAGGCTATGGCTACACCTTC.